This T cell receptor beta chain was profiled in a study of T cells expressing NK-cell markers (dated by TCRdb to about 2020). About the investigation overall: TCR beta-chain repertoires were profiled in sorted CD3+CD56+NKG2C+, CD3+CD56+NKG2C- and CD3+CD56-NKG2C+ T-cell subsets from seven or eight donors. The study sequenced eight donors, all healthy volunteers chosen at random: three men and five women. Illumina HiSeq 2000/2500, MiSeq or NextSeq was used to sequence libraries as 2 x 150 bp reads. Seven of the eight sequenced donors were HCMV-seropositive and one was HCMV-seronegative. Points the paper makes about the study in general: It remained unclear whether the expanded NKG2C-expressing T cell clones were specific for HCMV antigens. Those dominant clonotypes were again the most abundant among CD3+CD56-NKG2C+ cells in a handful of donors, at about 25-65%. In several donors, the dominant CD3+CD56+NKG2C+ clonotypes were found to rank among the top 10 CD8+ clonotypes and to make up roughly 1.0-8% of CD8+ T cells.

TCRdb shows the sequencer as Illumina HiSeq 2000. 5'RACE template switching, by which a universal primer site and unique molecular identifiers were added, was used to make TCR beta cDNA libraries. Priming for cDNA synthesis came from the TCR beta constant segment, and two successive PCR amplification steps followed. Processing in the source paper ran as follows. Reads were demultiplexed and grouped by UMI with MIGEC, and clonotypes were assembled and quantified with MiTCR. To exclude erroneous sequences, only TCR cDNA sequences supported by at least two reads were retained. The tcR package was used for downstream repertoire analysis, and clonotypes were matched across fractions by CDR3 nucleotide sequence plus V segment. VDJmatch was used to annotate antigen specificity against VDJdb, with one amino acid substitution in CDR3 permitted. TCRdb reprocessed the reads, so every CDR3 protein sequence counts as one entry and DNA is not shown. None of the V and J calls come from the authors' own analysis; TCRdb made them. The table of this sample itemizes 350,000 to 500,000 distinct CDR3 sequences. The top ten clonotypes cover 6% to 8% of the sample.

The CDR3 sequence holds 14 residues, the cysteine and phenylalanine included. No DNA sequence was recorded. The germline V gene supplies CDR1 SGHRS and CDR2 YFSETQ. About this clonotype: What antigen it recognizes has not been identified.

To determine HCMV serostatus, a commercial ELISA kit was used to detect HCMV-specific IgG in serum. Ficoll density gradient centrifugation was used to isolate peripheral blood mononuclear cells from blood. In this chain, TRBV5-1 is recombined with TRBJ2-1; the TCRdb call, TRBD2, lacks DNA for checking. The sequence was obtained from a woman aged 18 to 75 in good health. Input material: blood T cells: a sorted CD56 or NKG2C T cell subset, CD4+ or CD8+ T cells, or bulk PBMC T cells (not recorded which). The CDR3 region has the sequence CASSLADPSNEQFF.